The T cell receptor beta chain described here comes from a study of identical twins. Broader study findings: Invariant T cells like MAIT and iNKT could partly confound the zero-insertion analyses.

This clonotype was counted at least ten times. Its antigen remains unidentified. The CDR3 runs to 16 residues. V was pared by 7 bases and J by 4 bases, with 11 bases of the junction left unmatched. Per germline, CDR1 LGHNA and CDR2 YNFKEQ. TCRdb ran MiXCR on the 5' RACE reads and lists one entry per CDR3 protein. Here the sample spans fewer than 800,000 distinct CDR3 sequences, about 7% being singletons. The same sample was also studied in work on yellow fever vaccine responses in identical twins.

The V gene is TRBV4-2, the J gene TRBJ2-2; 8 bases match TRBD2. Input material: PBMCs. The clonotype originates from a woman in her late teens or twenties in good health. The CDR3 sequence: CASTFGGLGPTGELFF. In DNA form, the CDR3 reads TGTGCCAGCACTTTCGGGGGACTAGGACCCACCGGGGAGCTGTTTTTT.